Sequencing of this T cell receptor beta chain was carried out in a study of HIV-infected children after antiretroviral therapy interruption. Whole-study context: Most participating children were previously exposed to EBV and CMV. General study results and limits: The CD45RA+ naive sort may contain some EMRA or stem memory cells.

This clonotype was counted at least ten times. Its specificity is unknown. RNA-based 3' RACE libraries used unique molecular identifiers. TCRdb itself ran the 3' RACE reads through MiXCR, one entry per CDR3 protein. In the table there are around 41,000 distinct CDR3 sequences, about 6.5% of which are singletons. The germline gives CDR1 SGHTA, CDR2 FQGNSA. Trimming stripped 2 bases from V and 4 bases from J, with 17 bases between. The CDR3 spans 16 residues. Specified treatment: PENTA 11 planned treatment interruption arm or continuous ART arm. At least 24 weeks of at least three-drug ART, in children 2 to 15 years. Samples needed at least 5 million viable cryopreserved PBMCs.

The starting material was CD45RA+ CD4+ T cells from PBMCs, pooled from several time points, obtained from a donor given antiretroviral therapy, either interrupted or continuous. The subset is: naive CD4+ CD45RA+ CD45RO- T cells. This receptor was identified in a pool of human donors with HIV. The gene calls are TRBV7-2 and TRBJ1-2; no clear D. DNA of the CDR3: TGTGCCAGCAGCTTAAAAGTCGGAGGCACAGTCTATGGCTACACCTTC. Translation: CASSLKVGGTVYGYTF.